This TCR beta chain is drawn from a study of identical twins. A universal primer site was incorporated via template switching, and the cDNA contained unique molecular identifiers. TCRdb re-called the 5' RACE reads with MiXCR, one entry per CDR3 protein. This sample carries over 200,000 distinct CDR3 sequences, around 10% of them seen once, and the ten largest clones take 5% to 6.5%. Losses at the gene ends were 3 bases for V and 1 base for J; bases not matched to a gene: 10. The CDR3 spans 18 residues. Germline values: CDR1 SGDLS, CDR2 YYNGEE. This clonotype was found a few times. Its antigen remains unidentified. The study, taken as a whole, reports: Among monozygotic twins, out-of-frame TCR alpha sharing exceeded what models predicted. High-abundance cord blood beta clonotypes had fewer insertions; memory repertoires showed none.

V gene TRBV9 combines with J gene TRBJ2-1, with TRBD2 identical over 10 bases. Sequencing input: memory (CD45RO+) T cells sorted from blood. This clonotype was obtained from a woman in her late teens or twenties in good health. Here the CDR3 reads CASSAGAGGPGSYNEQFF. The DNA of the CDR3 is TGTGCCAGCAGCGCAGGAGCGGGAGGGCCTGGGTCCTACAATGAGCAGTTCTTC.